This T cell receptor beta chain was captured by sequencing in a study of Ad26.COV2.S vaccination and SARS-CoV-2 variants. Study-wide findings and caveats: Placebo recipients trailed vaccine recipients in spike-specific TCR breadth. Measurement of non-spike TCR breadth gave similar results in vaccine and placebo recipients.

The CDR3 totals 14 residues. The V and J ends lost 5 bases and 8 bases respectively, with 16 bases between them. Germline-derived CDR1 and CDR2 are SGHAT and FQNNGV. Comment on this clone: The antigen remains undetermined.

The treatment is: roughly 19 received Ad26.COV2.S at low or high dose, single or two shots; a few received placebo; per-sample allocation not given. Sampling was performed 63 days after the first vaccine or placebo injection. This vaccine is an Ad26 vector that expresses the Wuhan-strain SARS-CoV-2 spike. Profiling relied on immunoSEQ multiplex PCR, and the TCRdb table lists in-frame clones only, not all of them. In the table there are a few hundred thousand clones, approximately 91% of which are singletons. The J gene is TRBJ2-1, the V gene TRBV11-2, with a tentative D call TRBD1 (5 bases). This receptor was identified in a person between 18 and 65 years old who received the Ad26.COV2.S COVID-19 vaccine or a placebo. The sequencing here drew on peripheral blood, taken in a trial of Ad26.COV2.S vaccine versus placebo. DNA for the CDR3: TGTGCCAGCAGCCAGGACCGTTTCAGGGATGAGCAGTTCTTC. Translating gives CASSQDRFRDEQFF.